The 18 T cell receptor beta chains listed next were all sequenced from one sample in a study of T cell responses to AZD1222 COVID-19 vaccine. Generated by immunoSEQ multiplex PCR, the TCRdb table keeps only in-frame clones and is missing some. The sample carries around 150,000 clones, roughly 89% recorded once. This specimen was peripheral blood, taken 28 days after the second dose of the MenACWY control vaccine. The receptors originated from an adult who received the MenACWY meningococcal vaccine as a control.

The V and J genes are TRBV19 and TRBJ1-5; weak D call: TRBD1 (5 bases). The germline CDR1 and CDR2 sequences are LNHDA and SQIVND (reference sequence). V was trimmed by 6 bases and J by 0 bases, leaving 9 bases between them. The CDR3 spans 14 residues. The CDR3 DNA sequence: TGTGCCAGTAGAGACAGCTATAGCAATCAGCCCCAGCATTTT. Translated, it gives CASRDSYSNQPQHF.

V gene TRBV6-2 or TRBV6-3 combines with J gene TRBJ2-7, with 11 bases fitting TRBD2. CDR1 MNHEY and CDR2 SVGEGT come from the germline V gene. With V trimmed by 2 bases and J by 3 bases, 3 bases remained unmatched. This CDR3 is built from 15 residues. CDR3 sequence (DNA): TGTGCCAGCAGTTACCCCGGGACTAGCGGCTACGAGCAGTACTTC. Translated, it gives CASSYPGTSGYEQYF.

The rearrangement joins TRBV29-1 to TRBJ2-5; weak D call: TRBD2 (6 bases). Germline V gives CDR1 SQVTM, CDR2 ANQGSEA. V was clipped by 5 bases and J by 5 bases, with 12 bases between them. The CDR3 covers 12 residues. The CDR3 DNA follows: TGCAGCGTTAGGCGGGAAAGGGAGACCCAGTACTTC. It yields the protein CSVRRERETQYF.

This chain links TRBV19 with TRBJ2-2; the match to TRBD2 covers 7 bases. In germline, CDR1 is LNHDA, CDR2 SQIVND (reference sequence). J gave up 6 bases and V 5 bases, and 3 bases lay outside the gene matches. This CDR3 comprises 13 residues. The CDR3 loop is CASSLSGAGELFF. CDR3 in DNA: TGTGCCAGTAGTCTCAGCGGGGCCGGGGAGCTGTTTTTT.

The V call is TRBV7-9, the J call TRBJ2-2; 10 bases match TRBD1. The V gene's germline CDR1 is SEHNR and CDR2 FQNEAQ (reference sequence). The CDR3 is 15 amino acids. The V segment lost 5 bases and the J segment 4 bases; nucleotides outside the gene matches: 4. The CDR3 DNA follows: TGTGCCAGCAGCCGACAGGGGGCGGGCACCGGGGAGCTGTTTTTT. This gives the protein CASSRQGAGTGELFF. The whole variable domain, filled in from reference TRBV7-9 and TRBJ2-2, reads DTGVSQNPRHKITKRGQNVTFRCDPISEHNRLYWYRQTLGQGPEFLTYFQNEAQLEKSRLLSDRFSAERPKGSFSTLEIQRTEQGDSAMYLCASSRQGAGTGELFFGEGSRLTVL.

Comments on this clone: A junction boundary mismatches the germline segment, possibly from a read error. CDR3 residues: CASSLEGGNDQFF. CDR3 nucleotide sequence: TGTGCCAGCAGCTTAGAAGGGGGGAATGATCAGTTCTTC. The rearrangement uses TRBV11-3 and TRBJ2-1, with D possibly called TRBD1 or TRBD2 (6 bases each). Germline values: CDR1 SGHNT, CDR2 YENEEA. The CDR3 length is 13 residues.

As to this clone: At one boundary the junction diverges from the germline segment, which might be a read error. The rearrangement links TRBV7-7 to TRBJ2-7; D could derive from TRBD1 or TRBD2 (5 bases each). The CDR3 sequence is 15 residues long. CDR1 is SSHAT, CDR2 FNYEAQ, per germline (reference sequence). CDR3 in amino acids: CASSLARDPNYEQYF. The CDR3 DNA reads TGTGCTAGCAGCTTAGCACGGGACCCAAACTACGAGCAGTACTTC.

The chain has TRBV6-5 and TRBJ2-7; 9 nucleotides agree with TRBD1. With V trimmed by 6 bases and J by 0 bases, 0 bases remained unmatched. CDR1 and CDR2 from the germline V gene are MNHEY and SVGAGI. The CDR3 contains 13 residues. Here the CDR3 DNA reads TGTGCCAGCAGGACAGGGGGCTCCTACGAGCAGTACTTC. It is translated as CASRTGGSYEQYF.

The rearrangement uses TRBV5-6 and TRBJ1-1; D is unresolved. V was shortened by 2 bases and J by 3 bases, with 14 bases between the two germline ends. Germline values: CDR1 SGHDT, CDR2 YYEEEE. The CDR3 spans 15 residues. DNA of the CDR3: TGTGCCAGCAGCTTCCGGGGAGTGGGTGACACTGAAGCTTTCTTT. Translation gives CASSFRGVGDTEAFF.

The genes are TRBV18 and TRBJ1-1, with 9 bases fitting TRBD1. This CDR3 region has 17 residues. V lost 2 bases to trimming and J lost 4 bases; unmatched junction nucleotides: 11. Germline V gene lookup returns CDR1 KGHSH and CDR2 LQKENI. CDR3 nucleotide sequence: TGTGCCAGCTCACCAAACAGGGGGCTTGGGGAAAGCACTGAAGCTTTCTTT. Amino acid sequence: CASSPNRGLGESTEAFF.

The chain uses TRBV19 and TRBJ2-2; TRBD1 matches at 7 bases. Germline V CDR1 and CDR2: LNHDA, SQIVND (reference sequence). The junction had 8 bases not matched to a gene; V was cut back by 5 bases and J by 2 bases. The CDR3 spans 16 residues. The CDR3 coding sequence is TGTGCCAGTAGTGCGTCCGGGACAGTAAACACCGGGGAGCTGTTTTTT. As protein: CASSASGTVNTGELFF.

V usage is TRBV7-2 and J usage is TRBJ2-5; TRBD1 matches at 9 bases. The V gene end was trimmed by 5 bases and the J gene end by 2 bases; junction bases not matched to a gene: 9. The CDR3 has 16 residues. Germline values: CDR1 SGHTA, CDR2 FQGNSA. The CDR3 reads CASSRPDRGKQETQYF. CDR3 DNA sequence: TGTGCCAGCAGCAGACCGGACAGGGGAAAACAAGAGACCCAGTACTTC.

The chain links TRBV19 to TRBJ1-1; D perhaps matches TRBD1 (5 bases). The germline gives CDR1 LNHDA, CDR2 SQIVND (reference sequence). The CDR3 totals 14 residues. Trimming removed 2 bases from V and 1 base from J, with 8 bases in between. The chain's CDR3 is CASSILGGNTEAFF. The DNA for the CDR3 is TGTGCCAGTAGTATACTTGGGGGGAACACTGAAGCTTTCTTT.

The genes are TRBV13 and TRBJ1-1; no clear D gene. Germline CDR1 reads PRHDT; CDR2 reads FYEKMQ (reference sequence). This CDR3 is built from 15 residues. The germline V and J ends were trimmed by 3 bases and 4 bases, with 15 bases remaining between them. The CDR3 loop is CASSFWGIGGTEAFF. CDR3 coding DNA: TGTGCCAGCAGCTTCTGGGGTATCGGCGGCACTGAAGCTTTCTTT.

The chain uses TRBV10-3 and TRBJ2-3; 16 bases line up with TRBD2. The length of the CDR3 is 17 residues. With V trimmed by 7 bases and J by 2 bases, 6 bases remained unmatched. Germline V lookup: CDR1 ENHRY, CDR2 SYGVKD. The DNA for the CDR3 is TGTGCCATCAAAACCGGGACTAGCGGGAGGGCCACAGATACGCAGTATTTT. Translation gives CAIKTGTSGRATDTQYF.

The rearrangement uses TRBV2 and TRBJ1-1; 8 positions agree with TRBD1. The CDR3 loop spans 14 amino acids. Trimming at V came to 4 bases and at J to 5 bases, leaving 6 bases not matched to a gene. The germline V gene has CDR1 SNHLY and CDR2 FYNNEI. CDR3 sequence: CASSAGQVGTEAFF. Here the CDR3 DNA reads TGTGCCAGCAGTGCGGGACAGGTGGGGACTGAAGCTTTCTTT. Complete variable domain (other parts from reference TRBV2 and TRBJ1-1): EPEVTQTPSHQVTQMGQEVILRCVPISNHLYFYWYRQILGQKVEFLVSFYNNEISEKSEIFDDQFSVERPDGSNFTLKIRSTKLEDSAMYFCASSAGQVGTEAFFGQGTRLTVV.

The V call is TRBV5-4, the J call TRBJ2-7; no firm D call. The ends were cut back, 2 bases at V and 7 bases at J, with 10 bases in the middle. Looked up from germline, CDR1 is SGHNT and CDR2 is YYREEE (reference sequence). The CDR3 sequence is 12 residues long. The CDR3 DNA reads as TGTGCCAGCAGCTTAGGCGGATTTGAGCAGTACTTC. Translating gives CASSLGGFEQYF.

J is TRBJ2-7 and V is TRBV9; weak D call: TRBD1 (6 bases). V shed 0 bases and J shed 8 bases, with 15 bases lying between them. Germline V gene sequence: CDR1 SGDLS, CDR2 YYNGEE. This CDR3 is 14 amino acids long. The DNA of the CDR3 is TGTGCCAGCAGCGTAGAGGAGACAGGTTTTAAGCAGTACTTC. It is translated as CASSVEETGFKQYF.